This T cell receptor beta chain was captured in a study of human T cells and chemical hapten exposure. Study-wide background: Patients additionally received therapeutic doses of diphenylcyclopropenone on the scalp once a week, and this continued throughout the roughly 22-week study.

TCRdb used MiXCR to reprocess the RACE reads, holding one entry per CDR3 protein. The data hold roughly 380,000 distinct CDR3 sequences, with 5.1% observed a single time. On this clonotype: Given a much more abundant clone one base away, this may be a read error.

Time point reported: pre-sensitization, week 0. Treatment indicated: therapeutic diphenylcyclopropenone sensitization with weekly scalp DPC. Per the germline V gene, CDR1 is SNHLY and CDR2 is FYNNEI. The CDR3 consists of 11 residues. The sequencing here drew on whole blood, taken in connection with sensitization to the hapten diphenylcyclopropenone (DPC). The J gene is TRBJ2-5, the V gene TRBV2; D call uncertain. The clonotype was recovered from a woman aged 50 to 65 with alopecia areata. Some clones in this sample may be carry-over from other donors' samples. This chain's CDR3 is CASSNQETQNF. In DNA, the CDR3 is TGTGCCAGCAGTAACCAAGAGACCCAGAACTTC.